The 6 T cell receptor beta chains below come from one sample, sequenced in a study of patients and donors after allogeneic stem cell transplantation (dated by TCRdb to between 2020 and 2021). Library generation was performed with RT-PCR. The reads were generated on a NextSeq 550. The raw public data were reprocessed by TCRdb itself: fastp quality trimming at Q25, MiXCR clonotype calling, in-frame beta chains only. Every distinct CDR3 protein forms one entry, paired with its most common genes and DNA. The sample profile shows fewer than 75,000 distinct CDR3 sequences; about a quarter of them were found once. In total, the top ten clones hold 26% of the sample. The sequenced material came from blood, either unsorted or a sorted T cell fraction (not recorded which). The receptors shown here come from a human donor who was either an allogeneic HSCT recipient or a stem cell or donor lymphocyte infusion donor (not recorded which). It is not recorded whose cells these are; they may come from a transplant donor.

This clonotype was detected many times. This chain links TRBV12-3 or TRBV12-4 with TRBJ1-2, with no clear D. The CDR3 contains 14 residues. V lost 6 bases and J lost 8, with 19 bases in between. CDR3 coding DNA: TGTGCCAGCAGCCCCGGGTCGTTTTTTTCGGGCTACACCTTC. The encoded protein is CASSPGSFFSGYTF.

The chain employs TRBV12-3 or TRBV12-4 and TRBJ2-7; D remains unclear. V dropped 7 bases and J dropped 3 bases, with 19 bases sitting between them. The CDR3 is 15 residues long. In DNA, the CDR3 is TGTGCCAGCACCAATTCCCCGGACGGTTACTACGAGCAGTACTTC. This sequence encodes CASTNSPDGYYEQYF.

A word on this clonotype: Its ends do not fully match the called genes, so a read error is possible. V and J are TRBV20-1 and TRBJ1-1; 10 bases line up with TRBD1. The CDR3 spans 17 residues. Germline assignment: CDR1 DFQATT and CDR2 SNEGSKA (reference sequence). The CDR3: CSANDPGQGSFATKAFF. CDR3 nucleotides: TGCAGTGCTAACGACCCGGGACAGGGGAGTTTTGCCACTAAAGCTTTCTTT.

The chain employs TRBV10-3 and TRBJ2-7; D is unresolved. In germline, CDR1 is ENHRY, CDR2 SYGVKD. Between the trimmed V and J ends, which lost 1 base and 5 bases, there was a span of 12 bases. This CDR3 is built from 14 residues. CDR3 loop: CAISEYGNSHEQYF. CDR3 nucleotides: TGTGCCATCAGTGAGTACGGAAATAGCCACGAGCAGTACTTC.

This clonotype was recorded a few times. In DNA, the CDR3 is TGTGCCAGCAGCCAAGAAGGGACAGGGGGATCACCCCTCCACTTT. Translation gives CASSQEGTGGSPLHF. The J gene is TRBJ1-6, the V gene TRBV3-1, with TRBD1 matching over 11 bases. J lost 10 bases, V lost 0 bases, and 2 bases had no gene match. Germline V gene sequence: CDR1 LGHDT, CDR2 YNNKEL (reference sequence). This CDR3 is 15 amino acids long.

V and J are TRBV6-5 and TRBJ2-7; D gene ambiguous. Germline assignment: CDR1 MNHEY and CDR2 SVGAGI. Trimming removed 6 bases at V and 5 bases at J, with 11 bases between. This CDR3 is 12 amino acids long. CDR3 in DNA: TGTGCCAGCAGCCCTGCAGGCAACGAGCAGTACTTC. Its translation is CASSPAGNEQYF.